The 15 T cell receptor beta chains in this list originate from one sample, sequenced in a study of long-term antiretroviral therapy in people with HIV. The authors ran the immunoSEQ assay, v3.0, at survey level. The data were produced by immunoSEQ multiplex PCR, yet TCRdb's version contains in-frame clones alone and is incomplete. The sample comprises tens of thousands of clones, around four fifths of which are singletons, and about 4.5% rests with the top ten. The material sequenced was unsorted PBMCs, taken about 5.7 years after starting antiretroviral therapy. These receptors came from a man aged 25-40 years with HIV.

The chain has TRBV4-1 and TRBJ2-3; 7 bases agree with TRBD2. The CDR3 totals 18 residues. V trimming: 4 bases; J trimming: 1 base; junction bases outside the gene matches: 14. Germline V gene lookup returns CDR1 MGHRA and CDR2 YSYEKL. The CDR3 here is CASSPLSLASGGTDTQYF. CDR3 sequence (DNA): TGCGCCAGCAGCCCACTTAGCTTGGCTAGCGGAGGCACAGATACGCAGTATTTT.

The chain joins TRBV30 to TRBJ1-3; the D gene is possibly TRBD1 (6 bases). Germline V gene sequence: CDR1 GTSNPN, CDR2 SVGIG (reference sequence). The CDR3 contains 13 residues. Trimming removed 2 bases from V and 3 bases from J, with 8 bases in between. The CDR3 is CAWSQGFGNTIYF. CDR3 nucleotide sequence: TGTGCCTGGAGTCAGGGGTTTGGAAACACCATATATTTT.

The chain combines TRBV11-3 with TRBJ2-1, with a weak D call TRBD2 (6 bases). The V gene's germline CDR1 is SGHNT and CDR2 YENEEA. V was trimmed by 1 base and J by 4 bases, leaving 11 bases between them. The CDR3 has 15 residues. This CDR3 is CASSLGAGNYNEQFF. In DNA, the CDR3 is TGTGCCAGCAGCTTAGGGGCGGGAAATTACAATGAGCAGTTCTTC.

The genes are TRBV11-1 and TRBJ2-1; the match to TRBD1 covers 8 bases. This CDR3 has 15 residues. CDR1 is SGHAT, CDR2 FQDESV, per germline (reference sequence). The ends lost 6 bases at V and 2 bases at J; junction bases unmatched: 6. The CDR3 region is CASSQDRVTYNEQFF. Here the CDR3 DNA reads TGTGCCAGCAGTCAGGACAGGGTAACCTACAATGAGCAGTTCTTC.

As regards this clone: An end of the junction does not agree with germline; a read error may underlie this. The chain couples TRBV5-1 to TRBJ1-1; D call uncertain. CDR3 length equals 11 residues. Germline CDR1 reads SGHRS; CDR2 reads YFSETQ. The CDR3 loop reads CASSLGTEAFF. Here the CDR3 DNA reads TGCGCCAGCAGTTTGGGGACTGAAGCTTTCTTT.

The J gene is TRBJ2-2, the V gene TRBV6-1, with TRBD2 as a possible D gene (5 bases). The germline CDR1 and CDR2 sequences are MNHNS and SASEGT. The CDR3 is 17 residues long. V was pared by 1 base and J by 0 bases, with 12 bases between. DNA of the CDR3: TGTGCCAGCAGTGAAGACCGGACTGGGACGAACACCGGGGAGCTGTTTTTT. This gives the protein CASSEDRTGTNTGELFF.

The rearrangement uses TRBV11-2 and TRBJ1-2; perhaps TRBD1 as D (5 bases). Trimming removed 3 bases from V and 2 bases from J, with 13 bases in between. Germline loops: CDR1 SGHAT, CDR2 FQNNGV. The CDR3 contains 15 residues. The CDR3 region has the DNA TGTGCCAGCAGCTTGACGGGGGGGGGAAACTATGGCTACACCTTC. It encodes CASSLTGGGNYGYTF.

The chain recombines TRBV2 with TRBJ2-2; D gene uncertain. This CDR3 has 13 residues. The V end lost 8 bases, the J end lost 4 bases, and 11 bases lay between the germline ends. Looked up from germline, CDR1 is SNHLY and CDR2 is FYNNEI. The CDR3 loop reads CASARVVTGELFF. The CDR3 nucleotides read TGTGCCAGCGCGCGAGTCGTCACCGGGGAGCTGTTTTTT.

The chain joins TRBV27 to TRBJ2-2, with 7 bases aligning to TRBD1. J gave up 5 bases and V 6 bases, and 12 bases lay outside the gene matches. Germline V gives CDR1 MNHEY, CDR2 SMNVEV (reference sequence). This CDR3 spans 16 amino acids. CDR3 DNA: TGTGCCAGCAGCCCCCTACAGGGGTTGGATACCGGGGAGCTGTTTTTT. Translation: CASSPLQGLDTGELFF.

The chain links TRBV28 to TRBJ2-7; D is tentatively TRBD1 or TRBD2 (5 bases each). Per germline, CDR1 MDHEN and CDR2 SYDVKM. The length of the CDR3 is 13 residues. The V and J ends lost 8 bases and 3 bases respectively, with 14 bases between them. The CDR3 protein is CASRGRDHYEQYF. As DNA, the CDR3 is TGTGCCAGCCGGGGCAGGGATCACTACGAGCAGTACTTC.

CDR3 region: CASSPYSGTF. The CDR3 region has the DNA TGTGCCAGCAGTCCCTATTCCGGGACCTTC. The chain uses TRBV28 and TRBJ1-2; D unresolved. The V gene lost 5 bases and the J gene lost 14 bases, with 12 bases spanning the gap. CDR3 size: 10 residues. Germline CDR1 is MDHEN and CDR2 is SYDVKM.

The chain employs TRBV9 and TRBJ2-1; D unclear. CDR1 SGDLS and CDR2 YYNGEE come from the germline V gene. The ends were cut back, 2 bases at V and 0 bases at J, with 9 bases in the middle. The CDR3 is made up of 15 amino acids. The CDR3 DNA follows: TGTGCCAGCAGCGTTACAGTTAGCTCCTACAATGAGCAGTTCTTC. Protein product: CASSVTVSSYNEQFF.

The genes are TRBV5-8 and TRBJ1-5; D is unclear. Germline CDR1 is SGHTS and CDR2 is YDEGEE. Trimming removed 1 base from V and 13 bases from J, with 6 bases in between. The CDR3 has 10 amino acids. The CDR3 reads CASSLHTQHF. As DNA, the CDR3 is TGTGCCAGCAGCTTGCATACTCAGCATTTT.

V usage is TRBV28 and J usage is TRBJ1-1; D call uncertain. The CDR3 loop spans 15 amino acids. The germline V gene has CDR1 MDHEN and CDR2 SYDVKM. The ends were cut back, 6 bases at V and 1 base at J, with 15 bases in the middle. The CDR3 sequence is CASSLPHKGNTEAFF. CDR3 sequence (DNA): TGTGCCAGCAGCCTCCCGCACAAAGGGAACACTGAAGCTTTCTTT.

CDR3 nucleotides: TGTGCCAGCAGCTTGGGGGGACGCACAGATACGCAGTATTTT. It yields the protein CASSLGGRTDTQYF. The genes are TRBV11-2 and TRBJ2-3, with D possibly TRBD2 on 6 matching bases. The CDR3 loop spans 14 amino acids. V lost 3 bases and J lost 1, with 8 bases in between. The germline CDR1 and CDR2 sequences are SGHAT and FQNNGV.